The rows below give T cell receptor beta chains drawn from one sample of a study of T-cell memory formation after mild COVID-19. A single record per CDR3 protein comes from TCRdb applying MiXCR to the 5' RACE reads. The table has roughly 110,000 distinct CDR3 sequences, roughly 20% seen once. Sample: PBMCs or a T cell subset sorted from them (not recorded which). All receptors derive from a man younger than 35 who had mild COVID-19 (a few samples of this study predate the infection). Cell type and time point are not known. The CDR3 runs from the conserved cysteine through the conserved F or W. Fields, in order: J gene, V gene, clone size, D gene, CDR3 protein, CDR3 DNA. The D gene is left open where the match is weak. Clone size is given for some rows only: seen once, a few or many times, or a class if the clone is expanded.

>TRBJ2-7|TRBV3-1|few|NA
CASSQGLEQYF
TGTGCCAGCAGCCAAGGACTGGAGCAGTACTTC
>TRBJ2-2|TRBV5-4|NA|NA
CASSPGTLNTGELFF
TGTGCCAGCAGCCCCGGGACACTAAACACCGGGGAGCTGTTTTTT
>TRBJ2-3|TRBV6-5|NA|NA
CASSYSRGADTQYF
TGTGCCAGCAGTTACTCCAGGGGTGCAGATACGCAGTATTTT
>TRBJ1-5|TRBV28|NA|NA
CASSPPGPQHF
TGTGCCAGCAGTCCCCCGGGGCCCCAGCATTTT
>TRBJ1-1|TRBV7-9|NA|NA
CASSLEGRVDQAFF
TGTGCCAGCAGCTTAGAGGGCAGGGTGGATCAAGCTTTCTTT
>TRBJ2-5|TRBV7-9|many|TRBD2
CASSLQRGWQETQYF
TGTGCCAGCAGCTTACAGCGGGGTTGGCAAGAGACCCAGTACTTC
>TRBJ1-1|TRBV29-1|few|NA
CSATGLNTEAFF
TGCAGCGCCACAGGGCTGAACACTGAAGCTTTCTTT
>TRBJ1-4|TRBV12-3/TRBV12-4|medium-sized|NA
CASRGSGPTNEKLFF
TGTGCCAGCAGGGGCTCGGGCCCAACTAATGAAAAACTGTTTTTT
>TRBJ2-7|TRBV7-9|few|TRBD1
CASSPRTGLHEQYF
TGTGCCAGCAGCCCGAGGACAGGTTTGCACGAGCAGTACTTC
>TRBJ1-1|TRBV27|few|NA
CASSPTGRNTEAFF
TGTGCCAGCAGTCCCACTGGAAGGAACACTGAAGCTTTCTTT
>TRBJ2-3|TRBV4-3|few|NA
CASSQDIGGVSTDTQYF
TGCGCCAGCAGCCAAGATATAGGCGGGGTCAGCACAGATACGCAGTATTTT
>TRBJ2-1|TRBV12-3/TRBV12-4|few|TRBD1
CASSLGTGGLNEQFF
TGTGCCAGCAGTTTGGGGACAGGGGGCTTAAATGAGCAGTTCTTC
>TRBJ1-2|TRBV5-1|many|NA
CASSLGSLHTF
TGCGCCAGCAGCTTGGGCAGCCTACACACCTTC
>TRBJ1-1|TRBV7-2|once|NA
CASIPMVTPAEAFF
TGTGCCAGCATCCCGATGGTGACCCCCGCTGAAGCTTTCTTT
>TRBJ2-3|TRBV11-2|few|NA
CASSLRADTQYF
TGTGCCAGCAGCTTACGGGCGGATACGCAGTATTTT
>TRBJ2-6|TRBV9|few|NA
CASSEHVSGANVLTF
TGTGCCAGCAGCGAACACGTCTCTGGGGCCAACGTCCTGACTTTC